This TCR beta chain was recorded in a study of OX40 agonist ivuxolimab in advanced cancers. The method was immunoSEQ multiplex PCR; TCRdb's version includes in-frame clones alone and lacks a portion of them. Counted here are tens of thousands of clones, 70% to 90% occurring once; the ten biggest clones make up 0.9% to 1.2%. The CDR3 has 13 residues. The germline CDR1 and CDR2 sequences are MDHEN and SYDVKM. A remark on this clone: The antigen is undetermined. At one end the junction does not follow the germline gene, possibly because of a read error.

Findings and caveats of the study: At 0.1-3.0 mg/kg, partial responders had clonal expansion among the lowest observed.

Material: CD4+ or CD8+ T cells sorted from blood, obtained in a trial of the OX40 agonist ivuxolimab. V and J are TRBV28 and TRBJ2-5, with no clear D. This clonotype was sampled from an adult with an advanced solid tumor such as melanoma, head and neck, liver or kidney cancer. As DNA, the CDR3 is TGTGCCGGCAGTATAGGACCTGTGGAGACCCAGTACTTC. This encodes CAGSIGPVETQYF.